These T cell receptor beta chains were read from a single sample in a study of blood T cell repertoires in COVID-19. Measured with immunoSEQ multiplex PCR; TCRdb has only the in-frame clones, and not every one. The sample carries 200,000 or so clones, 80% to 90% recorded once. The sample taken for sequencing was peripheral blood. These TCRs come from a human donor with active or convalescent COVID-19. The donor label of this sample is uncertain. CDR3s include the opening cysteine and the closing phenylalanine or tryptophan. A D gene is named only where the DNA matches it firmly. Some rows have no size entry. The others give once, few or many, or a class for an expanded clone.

DNA: TGTGCCAGCAGCGCGGATGGGGTCGGGGGCACAGATACGCAGTATTTT; CDR3: CASSADGVGGTDTQYF; J: TRBJ2-3; size: .; V: TRBV9; D: .
DNA: TGTGCCAGCAGTTACTCATCCCTTCCGGGGTCGGACACTGAAGCTTTCTTT; CDR3: CASSYSSLPGSDTEAFF; J: TRBJ1-1; size: .; V: TRBV6-2/TRBV6-3; D: .
DNA: TGTGCCAGCAGCCCCGGGGGGGGAGCAGATACGCAGTATTTT; CDR3: CASSPGGGADTQYF; J: TRBJ2-3; size: .; V: TRBV6-2/TRBV6-3; D: TRBD2
DNA: TGTGCCAGCAGCTTTGGACAGGAATATGGCTACACCTTC; CDR3: CASSFGQEYGYTF; J: TRBJ1-2; size: .; V: TRBV7-2; D: TRBD1
DNA: TGTGCCAGCAGTTTGAGGAACGGCTACACCTTC; CDR3: CASSLRNGYTF; J: TRBJ1-2; size: .; V: TRBV2; D: .
DNA: TGCGCCAGCAGCTTGACCGTGACAGGGGGCTCAACAGATACGCAGTATTTT; CDR3: CASSLTVTGGSTDTQYF; J: TRBJ2-3; size: .; V: TRBV5-1; D: TRBD1
DNA: TGTGCCAGCAGTTATAGTTCGGTTCACGAGCAGTACTTC; CDR3: CASSYSSVHEQYF; J: TRBJ2-7; size: .; V: TRBV7-9; D: .
DNA: TGTGCCAGCAGTGAAGGCCCGACAGTTCCTTCATACGAGCAGTACTTC; CDR3: CASSEGPTVPSYEQYF; J: TRBJ2-7; size: .; V: TRBV6-1; D: .
DNA: TGTGCCAGCAGTCAGCCGCGCGGCTACACTGAAGCTTTCTTT; CDR3: CASSQPRGYTEAFF; J: TRBJ1-1; size: few; V: TRBV11-3; D: .
DNA: TGTGCCAGCAGTCAGGACAGGAGGAACACCGGGGAGCTGTTTTTT; CDR3: CASSQDRRNTGELFF; J: TRBJ2-2; size: .; V: TRBV7-3; D: TRBD1
DNA: TGTGCCAGCAGAACCCAGCTAGGACAGGGCGGTACCGGGGAGCTGTTTTTT; CDR3: CASRTQLGQGGTGELFF; J: TRBJ2-2; size: .; V: TRBV25-1; D: TRBD1
DNA: TGTGCCAGCAGCCCCGGGACAGGACGGGGCGAGCAGTACTTC; CDR3: CASSPGTGRGEQYF; J: TRBJ2-7; size: .; V: TRBV3-1/TRBV3-2; D: TRBD1
DNA: TGTGCCAGCAGCGTAGCCCCCGGGACAGGGGAAGGAAACACCATATATTTT; CDR3: CASSVAPGTGEGNTIYF; J: TRBJ1-3; size: once; V: TRBV9; D: TRBD1
DNA: TGCGCCAGCAGCGCCGGGACAGGGGATGGAAACACCATATATTTT; CDR3: CASSAGTGDGNTIYF; J: TRBJ1-3; size: .; V: TRBV5-1; D: TRBD1
DNA: TGTGCCAGCAGCTTAGTGGCATCTGGAAACACCATATATTTT; CDR3: CASSLVASGNTIYF; J: TRBJ1-3; size: .; V: TRBV11-2; D: .
DNA: TGTGCCAGCAGTCCGGGCGGAGGGTGGTCACCCCTCCACTTT; CDR3: CASSPGGGWSPLHF; J: TRBJ1-6; size: .; V: TRBV28; D: .
DNA: TGTGCCAGCGGAAGTTTGGGAGGCCGCACTGAAGCTTTCTTT; CDR3: CASGSLGGRTEAFF; J: TRBJ1-1; size: once; V: TRBV6-5; D: .
DNA: TGTGCCAGCAGGGAGGGGGGGGAAAAATCGGACTACGAGCAGTACTTC; CDR3: CASREGGEKSDYEQYF; J: TRBJ2-7; size: .; V: TRBV28; D: .
DNA: TGTGCTAGTGCCTTAAACAATGAGCAGTTCTTC; CDR3: CASALNNEQFF; J: TRBJ2-1; size: .; V: TRBV12-5; D: .
DNA: TGTGCCAGCAGCAGAGACAGGGAGAGCAATCAGCCCCAGCATTTT; CDR3: CASSRDRESNQPQHF; J: TRBJ1-5; size: .; V: TRBV9; D: TRBD1
DNA: TGTGCCAGCAGCGTCGACTCCTACTCCTACGAGCAGTACTTC; CDR3: CASSVDSYSYEQYF; J: TRBJ2-7; size: .; V: TRBV9; D: .
DNA: TGTGCCAGCAGTTTCGGGACTAGCGTTGATTTT; CDR3: CASSFGTSVDF; J: TRBJ2-3; size: .; V: TRBV12-3/TRBV12-4; D: TRBD2
DNA: TGTGCCAGCAGCTTATTAGCGGGAGGTAATGAGCAGTTCTTC; CDR3: CASSLLAGGNEQFF; J: TRBJ2-1; size: .; V: TRBV7-9; D: TRBD2
DNA: TGTGCCAGCAGCCAATCGGTCCGGCGGGGGGTGTCCCAAGAGACCCAGTACTTC; CDR3: CASSQSVRRGVSQETQYF; J: TRBJ2-5; size: .; V: TRBV4-2; D: TRBD2
DNA: TGTGCCAGCAGTTTCTCACGAGGACAGGGGGCTCAGCAGTACTTC; CDR3: CASSFSRGQGAQQYF; J: TRBJ2-7; size: .; V: TRBV6-5; D: TRBD1
DNA: TGTGCCAGCAGCGCCACGGGCCTAGATGCTAGCGGGGGCACAGATACGCAGTATTTT; CDR3: CASSATGLDASGGTDTQYF; J: TRBJ2-3; size: .; V: TRBV9; D: TRBD2
DNA: TGTGCCAGCAGGGACAGGTTCAATCAGCCCCAGCATTTT; CDR3: CASRDRFNQPQHF; J: TRBJ1-5; size: .; V: TRBV6-5; D: TRBD1
DNA: TGTGCCAGCTCCGAGAGACAGCTGAACACTGAAGCTTTCTTT; CDR3: CASSERQLNTEAFF; J: TRBJ1-1; size: .; V: TRBV6-5; D: .
DNA: TGTGCCACCAGCTCTAGCGGTGTTCAGCCCCAGCATTTT; CDR3: CATSSSGVQPQHF; J: TRBJ1-5; size: .; V: TRBV15; D: .
DNA: TGTGCCAGCAGCTTAGCTGTAACGCAGAGGTATAATTCACCCCTCCACTTT; CDR3: CASSLAVTQRYNSPLHF; J: TRBJ1-6; size: .; V: TRBV7-2; D: .
DNA: TGCGCCAGCAGCTTTACCGGTTACACAGATACGCAGTATTTT; CDR3: CASSFTGYTDTQYF; J: TRBJ2-3; size: .; V: TRBV5-1; D: .
DNA: TGTGCCAGTAGTATAGGATTGGGTAGACTAGCCAAAAACATTCAGTACTTC; CDR3: CASSIGLGRLAKNIQYF; J: TRBJ2-4; size: .; V: TRBV19; D: .
DNA: TGTGCCTGGAGGGGGGACCTAGGGGGCTATGGCTACACCTTC; CDR3: CAWRGDLGGYGYTF; J: TRBJ1-2; size: .; V: TRBV30; D: .
DNA: TGTGCCAGCAGCGTAGGAGGTACGGCAAACACCATATATTTT; CDR3: CASSVGGTANTIYF; J: TRBJ1-3; size: .; V: TRBV9; D: .
DNA: TGTGCCACCAGCAGGGGGGACAGTCGCACTGAAGCTTTCTTT; CDR3: CATSRGDSRTEAFF; J: TRBJ1-1; size: .; V: TRBV15; D: TRBD1
DNA: TGTGCCAGCAGCTTAGTTACGGGAGTCTACAATGAGCAGTTCTTC; CDR3: CASSLVTGVYNEQFF; J: TRBJ2-1; size: .; V: TRBV11-2; D: .
DNA: TGTGCCAGCAGTCGGCTAGCGGCAAACATTCAGTACTTC; CDR3: CASSRLAANIQYF; J: TRBJ2-4; size: .; V: TRBV12-3/TRBV12-4; D: TRBD2
DNA: TGTGCCAGCCACGGGGACAGGGAGTACAATGAGCAGTTCTTC; CDR3: CASHGDREYNEQFF; J: TRBJ2-1; size: once; V: TRBV6-5; D: TRBD1
DNA: TGTGCCAGCAGCGTAGCAACGGTTAGCACAGATACGCAGTATTTT; CDR3: CASSVATVSTDTQYF; J: TRBJ2-3; size: .; V: TRBV9; D: .